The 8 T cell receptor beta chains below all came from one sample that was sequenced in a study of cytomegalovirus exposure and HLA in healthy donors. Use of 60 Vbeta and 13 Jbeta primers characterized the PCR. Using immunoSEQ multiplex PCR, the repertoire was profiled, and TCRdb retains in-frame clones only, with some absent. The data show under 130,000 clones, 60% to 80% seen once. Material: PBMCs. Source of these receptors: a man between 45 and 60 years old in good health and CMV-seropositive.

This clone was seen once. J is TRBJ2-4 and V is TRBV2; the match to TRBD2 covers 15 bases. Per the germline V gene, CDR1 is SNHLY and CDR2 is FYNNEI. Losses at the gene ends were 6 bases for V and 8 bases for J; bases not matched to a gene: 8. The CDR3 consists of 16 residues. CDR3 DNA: TGTGCCAGCAGCCCGGGACTAGCGGGAGGTAGTGACATTCAGTACTTC. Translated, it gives CASSPGLAGGSDIQYF.

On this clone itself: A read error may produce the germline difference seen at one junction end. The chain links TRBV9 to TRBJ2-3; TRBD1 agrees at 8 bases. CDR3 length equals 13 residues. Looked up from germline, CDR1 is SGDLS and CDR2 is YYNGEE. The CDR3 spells CASSGTGPDMQYF. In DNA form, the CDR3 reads TGTGCCAGCAGCGGGACAGGGCCAGATATGCAGTATTTT.

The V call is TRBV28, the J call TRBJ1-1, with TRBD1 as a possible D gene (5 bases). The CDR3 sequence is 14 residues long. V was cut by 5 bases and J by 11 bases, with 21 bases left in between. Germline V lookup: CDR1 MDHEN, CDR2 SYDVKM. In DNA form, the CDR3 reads TGTGCCAGCAGTCGATCTCTTGGACAAGAACGGGCTTTCTTT. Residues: CASSRSLGQERAFF.

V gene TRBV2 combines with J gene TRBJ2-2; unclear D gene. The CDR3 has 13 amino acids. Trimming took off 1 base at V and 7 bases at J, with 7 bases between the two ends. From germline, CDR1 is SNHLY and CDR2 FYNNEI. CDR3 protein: CASSEGGDGELFF. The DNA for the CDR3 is TGTGCCAGCAGTGAAGGAGGTGACGGGGAGCTGTTTTTT.

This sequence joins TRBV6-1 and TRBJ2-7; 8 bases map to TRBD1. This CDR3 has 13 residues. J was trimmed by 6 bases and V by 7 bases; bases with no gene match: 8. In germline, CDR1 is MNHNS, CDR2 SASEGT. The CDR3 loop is CASTPGQGGEQYF. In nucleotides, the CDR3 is TGTGCCAGCACTCCCGGACAGGGCGGCGAGCAGTACTTC.

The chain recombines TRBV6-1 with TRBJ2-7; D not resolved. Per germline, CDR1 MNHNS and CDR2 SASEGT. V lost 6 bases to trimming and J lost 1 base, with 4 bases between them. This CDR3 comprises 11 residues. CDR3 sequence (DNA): TGTGCCAGCAGCGGGTCCTACGAGCAGTACTTC. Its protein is CASSGSYEQYF.

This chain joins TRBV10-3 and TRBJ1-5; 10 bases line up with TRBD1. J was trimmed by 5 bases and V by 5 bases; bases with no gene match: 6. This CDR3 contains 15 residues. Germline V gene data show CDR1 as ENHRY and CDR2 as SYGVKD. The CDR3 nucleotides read TGTGCCATCAGTTCCGGGACAGGGGACGATCAGCCCCAGCATTTT. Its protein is CAISSGTGDDQPQHF.

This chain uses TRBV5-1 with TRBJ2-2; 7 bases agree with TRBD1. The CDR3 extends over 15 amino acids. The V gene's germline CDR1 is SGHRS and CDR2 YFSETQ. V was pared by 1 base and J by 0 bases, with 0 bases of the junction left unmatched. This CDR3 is CASSLTGANTGELFF. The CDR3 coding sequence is TGCGCCAGCAGCTTGACAGGGGCGAACACCGGGGAGCTGTTTTTT. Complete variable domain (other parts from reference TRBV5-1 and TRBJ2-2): KAGVTQTPRYLIKTRGQQVTLSCSPISGHRSVSWYQQTPGQGLQFLFEYFSETQRNKGNFPGRFSGRQFSNSRSEMNVSTLELGDSALYLCASSLTGANTGELFFGEGSRLTVL.